This T cell receptor beta chain was documented in a study of regulatory T cells in long-lasting Graves disease. For this clonotype: At one end the junction does not follow the germline gene, possibly because of a read error.

Time point described: newly diagnosed GD, antithyroid drugs for less than 3 months. The authors made the TCR library using RNA they extracted from PBMCs. CDR3 regions were amplified by Arm-PCR using iRepertoire HTBI primers to build TCR beta libraries. In the source study's methods: Identification yielded around 64 TRBV and around 15 TRBJ segments across samples. TCRdb re-called the multiplex PCR reads through MiXCR, storing one row per CDR3 protein. Here the V and J calls rest on TCRdb's processing, not on the authors' analysis. The table records 360,000 or so distinct CDR3 sequences, 15% to 20% of them present only once. These records were also assigned to another study, of T cells in Graves' hyperthyroidism and ophthalmopathy. That paper states: Newly diagnosed patients aged 18 to 65 had hyperthyroidism of under 2 months' duration. Through a model of 13 V-J features, ophthalmopathy was separated from stable hyperthyroidism.

The material sequenced was peripheral blood mononuclear cells (PBMCs), taken at new diagnosis, from a patient treated with antithyroid drugs. This TCR came from a woman aged 18-29 years with Graves disease.

The CDR3 sequence: CSWGGAGGCTF. The CDR3 DNA reads as TGCAGTTGGGGGGGCGCCGGTGGCTGCACCTTC. The chain is built from TRBV20-1 and TRBJ1-2; D is perhaps TRBD1 (6 bases). Germline V CDR1 and CDR2: DFQATT, SNEGSKA (reference sequence). This CDR3 has 11 amino acids.